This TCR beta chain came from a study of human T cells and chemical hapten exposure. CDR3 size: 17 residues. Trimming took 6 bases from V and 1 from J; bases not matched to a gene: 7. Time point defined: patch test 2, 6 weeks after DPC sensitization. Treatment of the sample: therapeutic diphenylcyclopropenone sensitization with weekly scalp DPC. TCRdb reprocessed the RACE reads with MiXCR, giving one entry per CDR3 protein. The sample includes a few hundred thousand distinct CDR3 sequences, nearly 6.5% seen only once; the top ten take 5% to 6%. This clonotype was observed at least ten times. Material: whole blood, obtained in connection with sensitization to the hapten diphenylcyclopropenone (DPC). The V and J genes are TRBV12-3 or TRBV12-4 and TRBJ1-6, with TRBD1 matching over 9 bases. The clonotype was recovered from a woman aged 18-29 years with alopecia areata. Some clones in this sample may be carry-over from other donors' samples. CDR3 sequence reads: CASSRDRVGSYNSPLHF. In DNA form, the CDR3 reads TGTGCCAGCAGCCGGGACAGGGTGGGATCCTATAATTCACCCCTCCACTTT.